Listed below are T cell receptor beta chains from one sample, sequenced in a study of metastatic and nonmetastatic thyroid tumors. MiXCR re-clonotyped the PCR reads for TCRdb. There are some 46,000 clones in the sample; around a quarter occur only once, and around 3.5% lies in the top ten. Sequenced input: blood. The receptors were gathered from a male donor with papillary thyroid cancer or a benign thyroid nodule (not recorded which). Some clones in this sample may be carry-over from other donors' samples. CDR3s include the opening cysteine and the closing phenylalanine or tryptophan. D genes are given only for firm matches. Where a row states a size, it is once, few, many or the class of an expanded clone; other rows omit it.

TRBV29-1,many,TRBD1,TRBJ1-4,TGCAGCGTTGAAGGGACAGGGGATAATGAAAAACTGTTTTTT,CSVEGTGDNEKLFF
TRBV28,NA,NA,TRBJ2-7,TGTGCCAGCAGTTTAACTAACAGGGGGGGCTCCTACGAGCAGTACTTC,CASSLTNRGGSYEQYF
TRBV2,NA,NA,TRBJ2-7,TGTGCCAGCAGCTCCGGGGTGTACGAGCAGTACTTC,CASSSGVYEQYF
TRBV20-1,many,NA,TRBJ2-5,TGCAGTGCTAGGAAGGAGCCAAACCAAGAGACCCAGTACTTC,CSARKEPNQETQYF
TRBV6-5,few,NA,TRBJ2-7,TGTGCCAGCAGTTACGGTTCGGGACTCCTCTCCTACGAGCAGTACTTC,CASSYGSGLLSYEQYF
TRBV20-1,many,TRBD1,TRBJ1-2,TGCAGTGCTAGGGAACTTCCCGGGACAGGGGGCTATGGCTACACCTTC,CSARELPGTGGYGYTF
TRBV6-2/TRBV6-3,few,TRBD1,TRBJ2-7,TGTGCCAGCAGTTCCGATGACAGGGTCGAGCAGTACTTC,CASSSDDRVEQYF
TRBV7-9,many,TRBD1,TRBJ2-5,TGTGCCAGCAGCATCCGGGACAGGGGGGACCAAGAGACCCAGTACTTC,CASSIRDRGDQETQYF
TRBV6-7,few,NA,TRBJ2-7,TGTGCCAGCAGTGACTCGAGGCCAGGGAGCTCCTACGAGCAGTACTTC,CASSDSRPGSSYEQYF
TRBV14,few,NA,TRBJ2-5,TGTGCCAGCAGCCCCCGGGCGGTTTTAGAGACCCAGTACTTC,CASSPRAVLETQYF